This TCR beta chain was obtained from a study of control samples from healthy donors and cancer patients. Trimming left V 2 bases short and J 4 bases short, with 15 bases between. CDR3 length: 14 amino acids. From germline, CDR1 is GTSNPN and CDR2 SVGIG (reference sequence). Libraries were prepared by immunoSEQ multiplex PCR; TCRdb keeps only in-frame clonotypes and omits some of them. The sample has under 450,000 clones, 90% seen once. Sequencing input: PBMCs. The chain uses TRBV30 and TRBJ2-7; the D gene is possibly TRBD1 (5 bases). The receptor comes from a man aged 35-49 years with head and neck cancer. CDR3 amino acids: CAWSQGAEPYEQYF. The CDR3 DNA is TGTGCCTGGAGTCAGGGCGCAGAGCCGTACGAGCAGTACTTC.